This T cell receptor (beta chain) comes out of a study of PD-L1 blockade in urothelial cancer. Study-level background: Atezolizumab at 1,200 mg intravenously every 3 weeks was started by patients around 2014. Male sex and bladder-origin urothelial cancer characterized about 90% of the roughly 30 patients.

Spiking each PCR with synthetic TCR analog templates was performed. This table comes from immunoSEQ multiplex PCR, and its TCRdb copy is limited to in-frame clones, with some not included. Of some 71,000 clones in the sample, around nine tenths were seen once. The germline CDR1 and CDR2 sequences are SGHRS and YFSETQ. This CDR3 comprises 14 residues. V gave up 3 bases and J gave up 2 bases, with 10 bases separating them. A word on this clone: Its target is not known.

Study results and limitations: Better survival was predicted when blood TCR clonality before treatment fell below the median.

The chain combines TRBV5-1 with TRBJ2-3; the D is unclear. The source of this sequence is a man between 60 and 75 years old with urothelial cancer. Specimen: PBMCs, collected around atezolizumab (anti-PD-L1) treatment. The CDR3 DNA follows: TGCGCCAGCAGCTCTACAGAGTCCACAGATACGCAGTATTTT. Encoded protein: CASSSTESTDTQYF.